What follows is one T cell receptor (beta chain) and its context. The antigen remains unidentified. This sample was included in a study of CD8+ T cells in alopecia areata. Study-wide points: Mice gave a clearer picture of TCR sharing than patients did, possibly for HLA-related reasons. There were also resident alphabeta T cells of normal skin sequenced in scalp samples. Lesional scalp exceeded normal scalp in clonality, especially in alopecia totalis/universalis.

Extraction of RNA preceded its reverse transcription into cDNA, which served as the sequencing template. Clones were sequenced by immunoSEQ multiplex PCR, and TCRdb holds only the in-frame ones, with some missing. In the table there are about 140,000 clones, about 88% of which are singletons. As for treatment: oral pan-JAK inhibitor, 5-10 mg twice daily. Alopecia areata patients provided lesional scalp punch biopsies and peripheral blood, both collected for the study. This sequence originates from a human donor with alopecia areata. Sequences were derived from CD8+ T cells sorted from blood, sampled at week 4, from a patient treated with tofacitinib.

CDR3 protein: CASSYGWSEYEQYF. The CDR3 nucleotides read TGTGCCAGCAGTTACGGGTGGTCGGAATACGAGCAGTACTTC. This chain connects TRBV6-5 to TRBJ2-7; no firm D call. CDR3 length: 14 amino acids. Trimming took 2 bases from V and 4 from J, leaving 12 bases between them. Per germline, CDR1 MNHEY and CDR2 SVGAGI.